This T cell receptor beta chain was identified in a study of OX40 agonist ivuxolimab in advanced cancers. Turning to the study itself: Every 2 weeks, ivuxolimab was infused into the patients intravenously at between 0.01 and 10 mg/kg. Every patient in dose escalation had hepatocellular carcinoma, melanoma, renal cell or head and neck cancer. Points from the study as a whole: At doses 0.1 to 3.0 mg/kg, CD4+ and CD8+ clones expanded. The average count of expanded clones was higher among CD8+ T cells than among CD4+.

This CDR3 has 14 amino acids. Germline values: CDR1 SGHTS, CDR2 YDEGEE. V was trimmed by 0 bases and J by 5 bases, leaving 8 bases between them. Comment on this clone: Its antigen remains unidentified.

Method: immunoSEQ multiplex PCR; TCRdb's copy keeps in-frame clones and lacks some. This sample has 74,000 or so clones, with 90% found just once. The chain joins TRBV5-8 to TRBJ1-4; possible D gene TRBD1, 6 bases. This material consisted of CD4+ or CD8+ T cells sorted from blood, taken in a trial of the OX40 agonist ivuxolimab. The clonotype originates from an adult with an advanced solid tumor such as melanoma, head and neck, liver or kidney cancer. The CDR3 DNA reads as TGTGCCAGCAGCTTGGGACAGGAAAATGAAAAACTGTTTTTT. It translates to CASSLGQENEKLFF.